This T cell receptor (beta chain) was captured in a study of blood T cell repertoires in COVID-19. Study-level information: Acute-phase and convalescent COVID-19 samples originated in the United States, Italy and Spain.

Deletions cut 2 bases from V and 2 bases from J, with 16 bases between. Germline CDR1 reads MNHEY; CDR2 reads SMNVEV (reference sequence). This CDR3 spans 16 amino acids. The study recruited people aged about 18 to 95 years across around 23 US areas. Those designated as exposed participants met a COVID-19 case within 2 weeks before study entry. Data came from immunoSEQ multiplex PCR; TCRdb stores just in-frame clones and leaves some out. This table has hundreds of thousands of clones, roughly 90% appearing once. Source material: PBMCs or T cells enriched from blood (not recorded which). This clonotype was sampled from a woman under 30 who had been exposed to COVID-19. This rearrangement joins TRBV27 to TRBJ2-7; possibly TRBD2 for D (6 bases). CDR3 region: CASSLAATGVAYEQYF. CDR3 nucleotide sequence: TGTGCCAGCAGTTTAGCCGCCACGGGGGTTGCCTACGAGCAGTACTTC.